The TCR beta chain described here comes from a study of T cell repertoires in cytomegalovirus infection. Whole-study context: Both recently identified HLA-C-restricted and well-studied HLA-B-restricted CMV epitopes were used in the study. Shared public TCR beta signatures pointed to both CMV infection and a matching HLA type. Points from the study as a whole: Public TCR beta family frequency separated CMV-and-HLA carriers, including in an independent cohort. What dominated the ex vivo response were HLA-C-restricted CMV-specific TCR beta clonotypes.

The V end lost 5 bases, the J end lost 4 bases, and 15 bases lay between the germline ends. This CDR3 spans 13 amino acids. The germline gives CDR1 DFQATT, CDR2 SNEGSKA (reference sequence). Each CDR3 protein is one row after TCRdb ran MiXCR on the reads. The sample holds about 770,000 distinct CDR3 sequences; about 29% are singletons and the top ten take around 14%. For this clonotype: Its antigen remains unidentified.

The V and J genes are TRBV20-1 and TRBJ2-7; D ambiguous. The sequence was obtained from a human donor in good health (CMV status not recorded). Some clones in this sample may be carry-over from other donors' samples. Sequencing used cultured CD8+ T cells from PBMCs, obtained from culture after CMV antigen stimulation. DNA for the CDR3: TGCAGTGCTGCATCGGCGGATGGATACGAGCAGTACTTC. Amino acid sequence: CSAASADGYEQYF.